This TCR beta chain was observed in a study of shared clonotypes between healthy human individuals. The repertoire was sequenced with immunoSEQ multiplex PCR; TCRdb's copy has only in-frame clones and lacks some. Altogether about 700,000 clones are present, about 92% being singletons, with the ten largest covering about a quarter. CD8 cells regarded as naive lacked CD45RO, were positively chosen for CCR7, and omitted terminally differentiated effector memory CD45RA+ cells. Sample: naive CD8+ T cells sorted from blood. The sequence derives from a man aged 30 to 45 in good health.

DNA for the CDR3: TGTGCCAGCAGCTCCGGTCGACAGGCGGATGGCTACACCTTC. It specifies CASSSGRQADGYTF. This chain links TRBV7-6 with TRBJ1-2; possible D gene TRBD1, 6 bases. Trimming pared 4 bases from V and 6 bases from J, leaving 15 bases between. Per germline, CDR1 SGHVS and CDR2 FNYEAQ. This CDR3 has 14 residues.